This T cell receptor (beta chain) was identified during a study of graft-versus-host responses after intestinal transplantation. Study details: All recipients were given anti-thymocyte globulin induction, and tacrolimus and steroids were then administered for three to four years. Points from the study as a whole: Recipient-marrow GvH clones were detected, some having first appeared in ileum or blood.

Repertoires were generated with immunoSEQ multiplex PCR, while TCRdb's copy carries only in-frame clones and drops some. This table holds around 49,000 clones, roughly 90% found once. Note on this clone: The antigen is unknown.

V was clipped by 3 bases and J by 0 bases, with 7 bases between them. Germline V gene sequence: CDR1 SGHNT, CDR2 YYREEE (reference sequence). The CDR3 covers 15 residues. This sequence was found in a human donor who was the organ donor for an intestinal transplant. The material sequenced was unstimulated CD4+ T cells sorted from spleen or lymph node cells, taken before transplant. The V gene is TRBV5-4, the J gene TRBJ2-6; D may be TRBD2 (6 bases). The CDR3 DNA is TGTGCCAGCAGCTCGGGGGACTCTGGGGCCAACGTCCTGACTTTC. It translates to CASSSGDSGANVLTF.